This T cell receptor (beta chain) is drawn from a study of cytomegalovirus exposure and HLA in healthy donors (dated by TCRdb to the late 2010s). General notes on the study: An earlier analysis of under 600 of the donors reported 250 to 350 Gb of sequence data and 100 million to 130 million unique TCR beta sequences from 150 million to 200 million T cells. Roughly 300 gigabases of sequencing data and tens of millions of unique TCR sequences were included in an early release covering several hundred HLA-typed donors. Of the approximately 370 genotyped donors, more than 75% were placed in the genetic ancestry cluster associated with self-reported Caucasian donors. The aim of the study was to test whether cataloging public T cell receptors could identify signatures of past pathogen exposure. The study used immunosequencing to profile the T cell repertoires of some 600 subjects and linked those repertoires to cytomegalovirus serostatus. Along with the approximately 670-subject first cohort, a separate validation cohort of over a hundred different subjects was used. To predict cytomegalovirus infection status, the study brought together high-throughput TCR immunosequencing, statistical association of individual TCRs with disease status, and machine learning. A later analysis re-analyzed previously published TCR beta repertoires from about 730 donors and added high-resolution HLA genotyping to study TCR occurrence patterns. The later analysis used no new phenotypic data to find candidate immune exposures, relying instead on TCR beta sequences and their occurrence across donors. An earlier analysis of roughly 600 of the donors used high-throughput TCR beta sequencing to judge whether each TCR beta V gene segment behaved as functional or pseudogenic. Donor age, sex, ethnicity and CMV serostatus were compiled alongside the repertoire data. A later genetic analysis took genome-wide SNP genotypes for about 55% of the 666 donors and used that subset as a discovery cohort. Every repertoire in the discovery cohort had been generated on one and the same sequencing platform. Class I and class II HLA loci were covered by the typing at four-digit resolution. Typing coverage varied by locus: roughly 629-630 donors for A, B, C, DRB1 and DQB1; some 520 for DQA1; over 600 for DPA1; about 450 for DPB1. A handful of DR-DQ haplotypes were handled as single units for association and clustering because linkage in the cohort was strong. Among roughly 370 genotyped donors of the cohort, an average of 235,054 unique TCR beta nucleotide sequences were sequenced per donor, roughly 18% of them non-productive.

In total, just over 650 healthy bone marrow donors made up the cohort. All cohort members were sampled while nominally healthy, although unrecorded immune exposures were likely present. The donor tested CMV seronegative, placing the donor among the 352 seronegative members of the cohort. Every donor gave a peripheral blood sample, and the peripheral blood mononuclear cells from that sample were used for TCR beta sequencing. The Qiagen DNeasy Blood Extraction Kit was used to extract genomic DNA from the blood cell samples. Study-level results and caveats: An association between a missense DCLRE1C variant and V-gene and J-gene trimming of TCR beta chains was found in a later genetic analysis and replicated in an independent cohort. In a later genetic analysis, fewer N-insertions in productive TCRs were reported among donors in an Asian-associated ancestry cluster than the approximately 710-donor mean. It was suggested by the authors that the approach could potentially be generalized to other disease states and immunological phenotypes. Most TCR sequences were observed very rarely across donors, whereas some public TCRs were present in many individuals. In vitro tests confirmed that a few of the cytomegalovirus-associated TCR beta chains recognize cytomegalovirus antigens. The sequencing pipeline was judged likely to have produced a cluster of highly shared sequence variants as a technical artifact. A later analysis found that most CMV-associated TCR beta chains appeared HLA-restricted, with HLA associations seemingly driven largely by CMV exposure. The only immune exposure information available for the cohort was CMV serostatus. In a later analysis, several top co-occurrence clusters were reported to appear linked to parvovirus B19, influenza, CMV and Epstein-Barr virus. This cohort had only TCR beta chains sequenced, and the lack of alpha or paired-chain data limited which features could be detected. In a later analysis, some 18,000 TCR beta sequences were associated with specific HLA alleles at a false discovery rate of 0.05. Roughly uniform sequencing depth across donors was assumed in presence/absence analyses, although this assumption may not hold. Cytomegalovirus status was reported to be diagnosed by the classifier with high specificity and sensitivity in both the original and validation cohorts. HLA typing was unavailable for some donors at each locus, so association tests used only the typed subset. In a later analysis, HLA-associated TCR beta chains were found to be more clonally expanded and to have lower generation probabilities than equally common non-associated chains. Linkage disequilibrium might explain the correlated functional status among segregating V segments, but an unknown experimental factor could not be ruled out. When HLA alleles, especially DR and DQ, strongly co-occurred, attributing TCR associations to individual alleles was difficult. The 87-base-pair reads could not distinguish some IMGT-functional V segments, including TRBV6-2 and TRBV6-3, so those segments were excluded. The earlier analysis of almost 600 of the donors excluded 15 to 20 rarely observed V segments, including chromosome 9 orphons, because counts were too low. A further reported finding was that TCR beta sequences accurately predicted the HLA-A and HLA-B alleles for most subjects in the first cohort. A later analysis found that TCR association rates varied across HLA loci, with DRB1 alleles showing the most associated TCRs and HLA-C alleles the fewest. An earlier analysis of 587 of the donors showed that most TCR beta V segments appeared in productive rearrangements either about 87% or about 30% of the time, which broadly matched IMGT annotations. In the study, approximately 160 TCR beta chains were listed as associated with cytomegalovirus.

CDR1 and CDR2 (SGDLS, YYNGEE) derive from the germline V gene. The germline V and J ends show losses of 4 bases and 6 bases respectively, and no gene match explains 2 bases of the junction. From the cysteine up to the phenylalanine, the CDR3 has a length of 14 residues. Only the CDR3 region is kept as DNA, spanning 42 bases read in frame from base 1. The method behind the library was the immunoSEQ multiplex PCR assay. The multiplex PCR relied on a mix of 60 forward primers for TCR Vbeta segments and 13 reverse primers for TCR Jbeta segments. The CDR3 region of rearranged TCR beta genes was amplified from genomic DNA by a multiplex PCR assay. The Illumina HiSeq System was used to sequence the amplified TCR beta libraries as 87-base-pair reads. Under the source paper's analysis protocol: In a later analysis, some 80 million unique TCR beta chains were counted across the approximately 670 repertoires, and around 10 million of these chains were shared by at least two donors. Raw reads were error-corrected and collapsed into unique sequences with a nearest-neighbor algorithm that merged closely related sequences to remove PCR and sequencing errors. Alignment of CDR3 sequences to IMGT reference sequences was used to assign V, D and J gene segments. For a sequence to be retained, a match of at least six nucleotides was required to both a V gene segment and a J gene segment. Rearrangements were classified as productive when the CDR3 lacked stop codons and remained in frame with V and J, and all other rearrangements were classified as non-productive. Following IMGT convention, CDR3 was defined as the stretch from the second conserved V-encoded cysteine to the conserved J-encoded phenylalanine. Sequences without an unambiguous match to a single V gene segment were excluded from the earlier analysis of 587 of the donors. An earlier analysis of 500 to 600 of the donors classified V segments as functional when productive rearrangements were above 56.7% and as segregating when the standard deviation between donors was above 5%. A statistical classification framework was built to diagnose cytomegalovirus status from the catalog of TCR beta chain sequences. A later analysis assigned V and J genes by comparing TCR nucleotide sequences with IMGT/GENE-DB human TR gene sequences. The TCRdist pipeline was used in a later analysis to assign CDR3 sequences and most-parsimonious VDJ recombination scenarios. A later analysis defined each TCR beta chain by its CDR3 amino acid sequence plus V-gene family, and excluded reads lacking a unique V-gene family. As a way to deal with suspected cross-contamination and a sequencing artifact, a later analysis dropped 450 to 600 nucleotide sequences that were highly shared and had low generation probability. In a later analysis, a clonal expansion index was calculated for each public chain from normalized within-repertoire ranks of inferred template counts. A later analysis computed generation probabilities with a VDJ recombination model fitted to out-of-frame rearrangements, and checked the results against IGoR. In a later analysis, TCR-TCR, TCR-HLA and TCR-CMV co-occurrence was scored with hypergeometric tests, and a repertoire-size bias correction was applied to TCR pairs. To estimate false discovery rates, a later analysis permuted the HLA or CMV assignments 20 times. In a later analysis, co-occurring TCRs were grouped using DBSCAN, and TCRdist sequence similarity was added for clustering within HLA-allele-positive subsets. Co-occurrence clustering excluded repertoires with fewer than 30,000 or more than 120,000 public chains, plus five with anomalous nucleotide sharing. In TCRdb, the immuneACCESS table is reduced to in-frame sequences with V and J assigned. These tables do not hold every clone; where another copy was compared, an unresolved V gene accounts for under half, and the others remain unexplained. Clonal size and the V and J genes are those of that table, whereas D and trimming came from the DNA. This sample has some 200,000 clones in its table, and roughly four fifths of those were observed once. Clones ranked in the top ten supply around 1.7% of the sample.

Concerning this clone: The antigen it binds to is not known. Base qualities were left out, and no much larger clone turns up one base away.

The sample consisted of PBMCs. Recombination connected TRBV9 to TRBJ1-6, and TRBD1 matches 9 of the central bases. The clonotype originates from a man between 45 and 60 years old in good health and CMV-seronegative. The CDR3 region has the sequence CASSMTGGNSPLHF. In nucleotides, the sequence is TGTGCCAGCAGCATGACAGGGGGTAATTCACCCCTCCACTTT.